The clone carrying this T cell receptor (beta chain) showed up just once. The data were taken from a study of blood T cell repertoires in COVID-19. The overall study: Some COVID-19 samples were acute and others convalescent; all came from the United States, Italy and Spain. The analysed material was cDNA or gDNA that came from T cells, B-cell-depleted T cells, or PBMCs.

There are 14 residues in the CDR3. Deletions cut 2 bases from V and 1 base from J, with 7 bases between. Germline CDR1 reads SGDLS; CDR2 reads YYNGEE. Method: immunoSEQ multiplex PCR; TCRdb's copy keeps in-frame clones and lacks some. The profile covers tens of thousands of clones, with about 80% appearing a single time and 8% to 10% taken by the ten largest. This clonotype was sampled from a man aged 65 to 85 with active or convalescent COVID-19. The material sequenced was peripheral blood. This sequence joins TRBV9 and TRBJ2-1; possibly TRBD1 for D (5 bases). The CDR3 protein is CASSVQGSYNEQFF. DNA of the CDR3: TGTGCCAGCAGCGTCCAGGGATCCTACAATGAGCAGTTCTTC.